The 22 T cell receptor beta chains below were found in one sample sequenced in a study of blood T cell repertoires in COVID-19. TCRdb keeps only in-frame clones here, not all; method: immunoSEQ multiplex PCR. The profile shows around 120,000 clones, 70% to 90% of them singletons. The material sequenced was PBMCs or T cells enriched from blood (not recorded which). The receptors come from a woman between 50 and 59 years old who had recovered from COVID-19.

The chain's CDR3 is CASSADRGSTGELFF. The DNA of the CDR3 is TGTGCCAGCTCGGCCGACAGGGGAAGCACCGGGGAGCTGTTTTTT. The rearrangement links TRBV18 to TRBJ2-2; 8 nucleotides line up with TRBD1. Looked up from germline, CDR1 is KGHSH and CDR2 is LQKENI. The CDR3 loop spans 15 amino acids. V shed 6 bases, J shed 4 bases, and the junction held 7 bases outside the gene matches.

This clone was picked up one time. This CDR3 reads CASRPDRLSNYGYTF. In nucleotides, the CDR3 is TGTGCCAGCAGGCCCGACAGGCTATCTAACTATGGCTACACCTTC. This rearrangement joins TRBV27 to TRBJ1-2; maybe TRBD1 (6 bases). Deletions cut 6 bases from V and 0 bases from J, with 14 bases between. This CDR3 has 15 amino acids. In germline, CDR1 is MNHEY, CDR2 SMNVEV (reference sequence).

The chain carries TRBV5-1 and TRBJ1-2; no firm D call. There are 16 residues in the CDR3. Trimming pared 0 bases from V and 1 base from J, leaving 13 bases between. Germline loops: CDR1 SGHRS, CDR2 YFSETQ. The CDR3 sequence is CASSLDSSPRNYGYTF. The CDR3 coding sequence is TGCGCCAGCAGCTTGGACAGCTCCCCGCGTAACTATGGCTACACCTTC.

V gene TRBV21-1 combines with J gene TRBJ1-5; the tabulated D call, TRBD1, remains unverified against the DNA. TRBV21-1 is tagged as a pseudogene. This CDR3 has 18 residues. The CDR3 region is CASSNDRGREKSNQPQHF. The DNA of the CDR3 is TGTGCCAGCAGCAACGACAGGGGGCGGGAAAAAAGCAATCAGCCCCAGCATTTT.

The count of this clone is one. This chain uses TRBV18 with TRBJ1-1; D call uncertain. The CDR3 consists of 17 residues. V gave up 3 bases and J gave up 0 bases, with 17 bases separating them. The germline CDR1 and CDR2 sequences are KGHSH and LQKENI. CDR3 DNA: TGTGCCAGCTCACCCATTTTAGGCGGCGAAATGAACACTGAAGCTTTCTTT. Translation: CASSPILGGEMNTEAFF. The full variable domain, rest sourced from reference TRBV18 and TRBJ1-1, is NAGVMQNPRHLVRRRGQEARLRCSPMKGHSHVYWYRQLPEEGLKFMVYLQKENIIDESGMPKERFSAEFPKEGPSILRIQQVVRGDSAAYFCASSPILGGEMNTEAFFGQGTRLTVV.

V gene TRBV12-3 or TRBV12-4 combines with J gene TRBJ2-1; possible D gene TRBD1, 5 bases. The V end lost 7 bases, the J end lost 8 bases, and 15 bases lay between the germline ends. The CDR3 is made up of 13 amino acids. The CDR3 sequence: CASMVRVTDEQFF. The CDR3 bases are TGTGCCAGCATGGTCAGGGTTACCGATGAGCAGTTCTTC.

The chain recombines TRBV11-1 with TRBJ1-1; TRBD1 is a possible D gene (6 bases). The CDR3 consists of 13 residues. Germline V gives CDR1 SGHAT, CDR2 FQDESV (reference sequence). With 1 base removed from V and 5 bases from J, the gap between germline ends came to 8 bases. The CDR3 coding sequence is TGTGCCAGCAGCTTAGGGCAGGGGACTGAAGCTTTCTTT. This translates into CASSLGQGTEAFF.

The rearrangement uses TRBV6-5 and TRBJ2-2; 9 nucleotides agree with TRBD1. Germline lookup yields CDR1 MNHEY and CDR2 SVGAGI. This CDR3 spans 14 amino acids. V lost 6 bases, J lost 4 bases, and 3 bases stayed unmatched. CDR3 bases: TGTGCCAGCAGAGAGACAGGGGGCACCGGGGAGCTGTTTTTT. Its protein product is CASRETGGTGELFF.

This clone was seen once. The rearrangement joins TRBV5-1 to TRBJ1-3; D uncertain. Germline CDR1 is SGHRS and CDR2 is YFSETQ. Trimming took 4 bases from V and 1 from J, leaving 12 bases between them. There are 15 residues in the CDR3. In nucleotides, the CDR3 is TGCGCCAGCAGCGCGCTCCGGGAATCTGGAAACACCATATATTTT. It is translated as CASSALRESGNTIYF. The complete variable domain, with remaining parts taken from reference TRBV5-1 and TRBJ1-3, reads KAGVTQTPRYLIKTRGQQVTLSCSPISGHRSVSWYQQTPGQGLQFLFEYFSETQRNKGNFPGRFSGRQFSNSRSEMNVSTLELGDSALYLCASSALRESGNTIYFGEGSWLTVV.

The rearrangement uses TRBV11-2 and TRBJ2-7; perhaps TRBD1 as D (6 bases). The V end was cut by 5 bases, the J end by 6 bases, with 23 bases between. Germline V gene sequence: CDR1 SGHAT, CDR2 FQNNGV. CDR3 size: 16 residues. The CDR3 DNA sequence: TGTGCCAGCAGCGCCATGGGGGCAGGAGCTCCTGGCGAGCAGTACTTC. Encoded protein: CASSAMGAGAPGEQYF. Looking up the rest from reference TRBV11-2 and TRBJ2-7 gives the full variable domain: EAGVAQSPRYKIIEKRQSVAFWCNPISGHATLYWYQQILGQGPKLLIQFQNNGVVDDSQLPKDRFSAERLKGVDSTLKIQPAKLEDSAVYLCASSAMGAGAPGEQYFGPGTRLTVT.

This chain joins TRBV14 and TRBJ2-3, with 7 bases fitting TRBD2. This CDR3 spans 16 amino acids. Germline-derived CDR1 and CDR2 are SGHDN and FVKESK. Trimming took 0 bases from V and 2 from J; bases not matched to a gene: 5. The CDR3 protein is CASSQEGRGLTDTQYF. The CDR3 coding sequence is TGTGCCAGCAGCCAAGAGGGGAGGGGCCTCACAGATACGCAGTATTTT.

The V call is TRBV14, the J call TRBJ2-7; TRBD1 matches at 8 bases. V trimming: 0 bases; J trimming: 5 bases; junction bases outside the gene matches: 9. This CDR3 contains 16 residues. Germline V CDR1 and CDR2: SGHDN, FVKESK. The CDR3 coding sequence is TGTGCCAGCAGCCAAGAGCAGGGACAGGTCAGCCACGAGCAGTACTTC. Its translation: CASSQEQGQVSHEQYF.

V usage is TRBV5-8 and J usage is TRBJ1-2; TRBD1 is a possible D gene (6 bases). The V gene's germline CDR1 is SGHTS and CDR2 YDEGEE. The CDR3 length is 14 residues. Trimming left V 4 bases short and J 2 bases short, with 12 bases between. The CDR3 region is CASSKPGQNYGYTF. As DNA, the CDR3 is TGTGCCAGCAGCAAGCCGGGACAAAACTATGGCTACACCTTC.

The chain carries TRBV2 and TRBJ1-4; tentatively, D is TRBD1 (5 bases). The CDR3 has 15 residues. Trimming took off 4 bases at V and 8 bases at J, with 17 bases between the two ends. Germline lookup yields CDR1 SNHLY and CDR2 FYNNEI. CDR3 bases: TGTGCCAGCAGTGGGAGGGGCAACCCTCGGGAAAAACTGTTTTTT. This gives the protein CASSGRGNPREKLFF.

In DNA, the CDR3 is TGTGCCAGTAGTTCTAGCGGGGGGAGTGAGCAGTTCTTC. Translating it yields CASSSSGGSEQFF. V gene TRBV19 combines with J gene TRBJ2-1, with TRBD2 matching over 11 bases. CDR3 length equals 13 residues. Looked up from germline, CDR1 is LNHDA and CDR2 is SQIVND (reference sequence). The junction had 3 bases not matched to a gene; V was cut back by 5 bases and J by 9 bases.

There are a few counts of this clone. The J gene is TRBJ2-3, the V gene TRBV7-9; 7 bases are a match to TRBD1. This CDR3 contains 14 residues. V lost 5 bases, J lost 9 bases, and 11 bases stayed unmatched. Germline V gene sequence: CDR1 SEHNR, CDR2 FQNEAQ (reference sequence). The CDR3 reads CASSPTDRASTQYF. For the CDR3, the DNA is TGTGCCAGCAGCCCAACAGACAGGGCTTCCACGCAGTATTTT.

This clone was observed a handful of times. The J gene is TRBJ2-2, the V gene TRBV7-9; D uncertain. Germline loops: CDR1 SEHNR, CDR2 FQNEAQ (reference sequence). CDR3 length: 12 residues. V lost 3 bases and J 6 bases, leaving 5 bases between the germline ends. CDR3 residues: CASSFEAGELFF. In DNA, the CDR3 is TGTGCCAGCAGCTTTGAGGCCGGGGAGCTGTTTTTT.

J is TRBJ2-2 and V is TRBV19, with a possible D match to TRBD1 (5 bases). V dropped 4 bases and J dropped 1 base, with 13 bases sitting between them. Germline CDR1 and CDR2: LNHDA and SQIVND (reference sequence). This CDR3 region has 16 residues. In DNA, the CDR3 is TGTGCCAGTAGTACGAAACACGACAGGAACACCGGGGAGCTGTTTTTT. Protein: CASSTKHDRNTGELFF.

The CDR3 loop reads CASSFGGELFF. The CDR3 DNA reads as TGTGCCAGCAGCTTCGGCGGGGAGCTGTTTTTT. This chain connects TRBV11-3 to TRBJ2-2, with D uncertain. The CDR3 spans 11 residues. CDR1 SGHNT and CDR2 YENEEA come from the germline V gene. The V and J ends lost 3 bases and 7 bases respectively, with 3 bases between them.

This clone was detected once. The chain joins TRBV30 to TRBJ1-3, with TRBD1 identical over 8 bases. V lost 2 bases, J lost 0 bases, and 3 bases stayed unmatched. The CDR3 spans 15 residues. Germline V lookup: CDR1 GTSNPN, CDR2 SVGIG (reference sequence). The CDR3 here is CAWSTGGPSGNTIYF. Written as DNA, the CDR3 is TGTGCCTGGAGTACAGGGGGACCCTCTGGAAACACCATATATTTT. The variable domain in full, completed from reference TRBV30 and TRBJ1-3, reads SQTIHQWPATLVQPVGSPLSLECTVEGTSNPNLYWYRQAAGRGLQLLFYSVGIGQISSEVPQNLSASRPQDRQFILSSKKLLLSDSGFYLCAWSTGGPSGNTIYFGEGSWLTVV.

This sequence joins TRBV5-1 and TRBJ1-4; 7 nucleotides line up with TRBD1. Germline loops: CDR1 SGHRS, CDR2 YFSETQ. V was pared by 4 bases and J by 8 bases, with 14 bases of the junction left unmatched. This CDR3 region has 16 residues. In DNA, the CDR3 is TGCGCCAGCAGCCCCGATCAACAGGGGTTGGACGAAAAACTGTTTTTT. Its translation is CASSPDQQGLDEKLFF.

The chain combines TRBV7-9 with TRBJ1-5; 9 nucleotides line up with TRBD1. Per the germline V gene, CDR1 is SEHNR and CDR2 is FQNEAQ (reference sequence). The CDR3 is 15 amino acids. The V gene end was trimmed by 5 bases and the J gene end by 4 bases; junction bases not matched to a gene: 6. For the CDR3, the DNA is TGTGCCAGCAGCGCCCCCGGGACAGGGAATCAGCCCCAGCATTTT. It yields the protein CASSAPGTGNQPQHF.